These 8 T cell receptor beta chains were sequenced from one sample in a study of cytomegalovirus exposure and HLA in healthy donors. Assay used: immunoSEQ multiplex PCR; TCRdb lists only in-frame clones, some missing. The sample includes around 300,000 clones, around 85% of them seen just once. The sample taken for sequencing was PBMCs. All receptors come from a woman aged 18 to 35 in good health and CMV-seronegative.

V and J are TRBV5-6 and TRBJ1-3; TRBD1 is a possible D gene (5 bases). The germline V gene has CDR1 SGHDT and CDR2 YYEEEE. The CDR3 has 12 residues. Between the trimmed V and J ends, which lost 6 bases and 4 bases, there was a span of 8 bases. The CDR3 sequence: CASTRGGNTIYF. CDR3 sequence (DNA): TGTGCCAGCACTAGGGGAGGAAACACCATATATTTT.

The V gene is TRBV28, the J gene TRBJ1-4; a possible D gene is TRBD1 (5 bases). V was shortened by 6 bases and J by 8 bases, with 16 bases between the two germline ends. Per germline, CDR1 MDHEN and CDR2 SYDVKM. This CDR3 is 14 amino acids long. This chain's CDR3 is CASRGTGLDEKLFF. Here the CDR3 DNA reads TGTGCCAGCAGGGGGACGGGACTCGACGAAAAACTGTTTTTT. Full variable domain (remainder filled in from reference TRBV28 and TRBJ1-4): DVKVTQSSRYLVKRTGEKVFLECVQDMDHENMFWYRQDPGLGLRLIYFSYDVKMKEKGDIPEGYSVSREKKERFSLILESASTNQTSMYLCASRGTGLDEKLFFGSGTQLSVL.

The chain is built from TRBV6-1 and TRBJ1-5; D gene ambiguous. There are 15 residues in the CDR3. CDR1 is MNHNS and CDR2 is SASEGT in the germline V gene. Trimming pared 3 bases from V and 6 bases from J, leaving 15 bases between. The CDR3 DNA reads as TGTGCCAGCAGTGATGGCGGAGAGGGTTCTCAGCCCCAGCATTTT. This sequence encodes CASSDGGEGSQPQHF.

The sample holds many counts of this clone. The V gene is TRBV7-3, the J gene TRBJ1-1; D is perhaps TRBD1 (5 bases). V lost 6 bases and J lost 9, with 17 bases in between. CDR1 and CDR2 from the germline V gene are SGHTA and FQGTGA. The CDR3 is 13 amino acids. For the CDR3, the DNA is TGTGCCAGCAGTCTATCCGAGGCGGGGCAAGCTTTCTTT. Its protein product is CASSLSEAGQAFF.

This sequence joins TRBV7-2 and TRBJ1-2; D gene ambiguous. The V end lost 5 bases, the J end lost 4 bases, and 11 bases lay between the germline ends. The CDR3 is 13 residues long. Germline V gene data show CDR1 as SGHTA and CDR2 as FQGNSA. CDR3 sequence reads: CASSPRLPYGYTF. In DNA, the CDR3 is TGTGCCAGCAGCCCACGGTTACCCTATGGCTACACCTTC.

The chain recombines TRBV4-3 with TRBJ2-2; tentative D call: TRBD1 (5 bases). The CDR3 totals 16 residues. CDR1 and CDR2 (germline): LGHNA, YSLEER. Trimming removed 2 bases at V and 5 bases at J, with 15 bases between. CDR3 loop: CASSQHDSRGTGELFF. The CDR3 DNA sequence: TGCGCCAGCAGCCAACACGATTCAAGGGGAACCGGGGAGCTGTTTTTT.

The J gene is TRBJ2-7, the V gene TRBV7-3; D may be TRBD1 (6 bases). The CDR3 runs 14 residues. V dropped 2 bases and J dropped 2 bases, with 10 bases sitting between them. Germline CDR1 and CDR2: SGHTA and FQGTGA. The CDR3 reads CASSLGGSPYEQYF. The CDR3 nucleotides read TGTGCCAGCAGCTTAGGGGGCAGCCCCTACGAGCAGTACTTC.

CDR3 in DNA: TGTGCCAGCAGCCTAAGGGGGTTGAACACTGAAGCTTTCTTT. Translation: CASSLRGLNTEAFF. The chain joins TRBV14 to TRBJ1-1, with D possibly being TRBD1 (6 bases). Germline V CDR1 and CDR2: SGHDN, FVKESK. The CDR3 runs to 14 residues. Between the trimmed V and J ends, which lost 4 bases and 0 bases, there was a span of 9 bases.